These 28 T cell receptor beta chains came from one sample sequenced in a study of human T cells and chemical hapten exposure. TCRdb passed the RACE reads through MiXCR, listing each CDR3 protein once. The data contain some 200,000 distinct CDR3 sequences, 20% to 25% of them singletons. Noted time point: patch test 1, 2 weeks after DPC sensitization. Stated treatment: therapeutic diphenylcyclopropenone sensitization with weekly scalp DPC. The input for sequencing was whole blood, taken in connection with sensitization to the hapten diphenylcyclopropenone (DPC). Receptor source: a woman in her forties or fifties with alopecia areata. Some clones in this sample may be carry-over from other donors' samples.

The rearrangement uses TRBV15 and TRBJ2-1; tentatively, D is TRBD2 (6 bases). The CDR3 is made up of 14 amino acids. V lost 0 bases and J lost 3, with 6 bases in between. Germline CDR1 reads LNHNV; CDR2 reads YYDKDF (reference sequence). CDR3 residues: CATSRDGGYNEQFF. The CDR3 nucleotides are TGTGCCACCAGCAGAGACGGGGGCTACAATGAGCAGTTCTTC.

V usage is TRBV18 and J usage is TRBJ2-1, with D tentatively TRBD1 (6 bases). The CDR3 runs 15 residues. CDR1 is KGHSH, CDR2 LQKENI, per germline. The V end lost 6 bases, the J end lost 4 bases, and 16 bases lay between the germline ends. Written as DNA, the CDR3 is TGTGCCAGCTCTTATAGACAGGACCTATACAATGAGCAGTTCTTC. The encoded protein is CASSYRQDLYNEQFF.

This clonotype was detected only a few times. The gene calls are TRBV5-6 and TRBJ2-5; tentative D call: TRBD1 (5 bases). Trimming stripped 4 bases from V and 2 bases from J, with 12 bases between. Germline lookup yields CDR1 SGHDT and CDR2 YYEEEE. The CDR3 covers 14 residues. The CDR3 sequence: CASSVVRTQETQYF. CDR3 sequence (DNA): TGTGCCAGCAGCGTAGTCCGGACACAAGAGACCCAGTACTTC.

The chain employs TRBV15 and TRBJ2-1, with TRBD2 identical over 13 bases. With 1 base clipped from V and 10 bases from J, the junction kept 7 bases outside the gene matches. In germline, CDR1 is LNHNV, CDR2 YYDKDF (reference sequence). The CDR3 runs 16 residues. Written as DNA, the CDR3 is TGTGCCACCAGCAGAGCCGGACTAGCGGGAGAAGGGGAGCAGTTCTTC. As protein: CATSRAGLAGEGEQFF.

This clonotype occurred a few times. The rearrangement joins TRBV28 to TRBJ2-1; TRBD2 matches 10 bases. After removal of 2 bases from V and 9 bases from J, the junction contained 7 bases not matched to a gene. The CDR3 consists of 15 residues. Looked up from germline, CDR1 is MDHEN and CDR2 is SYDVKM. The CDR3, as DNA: TGTGCCAGCAGTTTACCTAGCGGGAGCTTGGGTGAGCAGTTCTTC. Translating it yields CASSLPSGSLGEQFF.

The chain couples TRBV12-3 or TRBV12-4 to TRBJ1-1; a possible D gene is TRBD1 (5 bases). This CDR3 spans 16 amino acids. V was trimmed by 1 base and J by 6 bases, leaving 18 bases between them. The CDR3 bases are TGTGCCAGCAGTTTAGGGGGTCGGGCTAGGGGCGCTGAAGCTTTCTTT. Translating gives CASSLGGRARGAEAFF.

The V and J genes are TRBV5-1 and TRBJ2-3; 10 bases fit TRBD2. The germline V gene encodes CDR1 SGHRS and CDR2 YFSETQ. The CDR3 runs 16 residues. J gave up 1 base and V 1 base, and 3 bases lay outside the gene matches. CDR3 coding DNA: TGCGCCAGCAGCTTGAATCTAGCGGGAGGCACAGATACGCAGTATTTT. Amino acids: CASSLNLAGGTDTQYF.

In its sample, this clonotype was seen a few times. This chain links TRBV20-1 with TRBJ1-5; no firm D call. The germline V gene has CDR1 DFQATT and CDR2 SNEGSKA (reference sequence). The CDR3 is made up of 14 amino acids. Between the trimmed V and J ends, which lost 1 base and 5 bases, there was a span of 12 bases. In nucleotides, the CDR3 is TGCAGTGCTAGAGGGGCAGCGCGGGATCAGCCCCAGCATTTT. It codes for CSARGAARDQPQHF.

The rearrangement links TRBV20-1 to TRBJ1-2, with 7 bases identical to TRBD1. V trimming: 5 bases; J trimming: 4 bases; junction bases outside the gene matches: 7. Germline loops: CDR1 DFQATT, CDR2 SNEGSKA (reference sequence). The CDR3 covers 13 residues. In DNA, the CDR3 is TGCAGTGCTTGTCCAGGGGACAGCTATGGCTACACCTTC. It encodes CSACPGDSYGYTF.

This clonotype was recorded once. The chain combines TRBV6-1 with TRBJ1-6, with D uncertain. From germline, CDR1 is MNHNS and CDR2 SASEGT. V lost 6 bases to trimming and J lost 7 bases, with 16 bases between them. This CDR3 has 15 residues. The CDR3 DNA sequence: TGTGCCAGCAGCTCGCTTTCGATGATGAATTCACCCCTCCACTTT. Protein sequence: CASSSLSMMNSPLHF.

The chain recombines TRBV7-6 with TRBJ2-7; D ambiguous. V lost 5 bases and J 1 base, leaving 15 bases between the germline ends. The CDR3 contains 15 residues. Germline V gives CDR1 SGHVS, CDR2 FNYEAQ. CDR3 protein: CASSPELAHSYEQYF. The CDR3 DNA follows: TGTGCCAGCAGCCCGGAGCTCGCGCATTCCTACGAGCAGTACTTC.

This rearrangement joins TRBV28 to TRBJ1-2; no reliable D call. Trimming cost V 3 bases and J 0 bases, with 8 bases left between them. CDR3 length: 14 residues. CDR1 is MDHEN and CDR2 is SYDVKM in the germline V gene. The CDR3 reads CASSFAGTNYGYTF. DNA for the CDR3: TGTGCCAGCAGTTTTGCCGGGACTAACTATGGCTACACCTTC.

CDR3 protein: CASTNRGAEEDTQYF. Written as DNA, the CDR3 is TGTGCCAGCACCAACCGTGGGGCGGAGGAAGATACGCAGTATTTT. The chain has TRBV6-1 and TRBJ2-3; D is perhaps TRBD1 or TRBD2 (5 bases each). V was pared by 7 bases and J by 5 bases, with 19 bases between. CDR1 is MNHNS, CDR2 SASEGT, per germline. The CDR3 sequence is 15 residues long.

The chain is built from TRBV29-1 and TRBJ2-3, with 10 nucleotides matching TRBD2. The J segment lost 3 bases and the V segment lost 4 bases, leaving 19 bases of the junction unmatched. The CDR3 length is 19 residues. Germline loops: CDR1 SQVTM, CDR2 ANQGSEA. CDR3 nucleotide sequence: TGCAGCGTTGCAGTTTGGTTCGGGCTAGCGGGAGACCTGACAGATACGCAGTATTTT. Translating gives CSVAVWFGLAGDLTDTQYF.

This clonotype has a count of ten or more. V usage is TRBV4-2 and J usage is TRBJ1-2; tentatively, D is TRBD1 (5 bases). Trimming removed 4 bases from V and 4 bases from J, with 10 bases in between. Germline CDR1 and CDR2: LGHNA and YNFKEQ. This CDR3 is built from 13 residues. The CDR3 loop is CASSPLGVYGYTF. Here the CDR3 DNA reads TGTGCCAGCAGCCCCCTGGGGGTCTATGGCTACACCTTC.

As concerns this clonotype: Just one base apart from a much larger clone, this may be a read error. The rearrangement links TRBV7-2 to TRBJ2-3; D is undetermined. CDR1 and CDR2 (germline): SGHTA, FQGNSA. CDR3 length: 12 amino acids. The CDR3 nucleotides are TGTGCCAACAGCTCCCGCACAGATACGCAGTATTTT. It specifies CANSSRTDTQYF.

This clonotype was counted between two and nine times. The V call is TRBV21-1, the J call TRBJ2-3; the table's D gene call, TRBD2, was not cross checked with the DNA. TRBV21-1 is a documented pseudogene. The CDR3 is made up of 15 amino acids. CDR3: CASSILAGESDTQYF. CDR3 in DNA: TGTGCCAGCAGCATACTAGCGGGAGAGTCCGATACGCAGTATTTT.

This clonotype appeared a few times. This chain's CDR3 is CASSTLAASTDTQYF. CDR3 nucleotides: TGTGCCAGTAGTACCTTAGCGGCCAGCACAGATACGCAGTATTTT. The V gene is TRBV19, the J gene TRBJ2-3; perhaps TRBD2 as D (6 bases). Trimming removed 4 bases at V and 0 bases at J, with 11 bases between. The CDR3 has 15 residues. The germline CDR1 and CDR2 sequences are LNHDA and SQIVND (reference sequence). The whole variable domain, filled in from reference TRBV19 and TRBJ2-3, reads DGGITQSPKYLFRKEGQNVTLSCEQNLNHDAMYWYRQDPGQGLRLIYYSQIVNDFQKGDIAEGYSVSREKKESFPLTVTSAQKNPTAFYLCASSTLAASTDTQYFGPGTRLTVL.

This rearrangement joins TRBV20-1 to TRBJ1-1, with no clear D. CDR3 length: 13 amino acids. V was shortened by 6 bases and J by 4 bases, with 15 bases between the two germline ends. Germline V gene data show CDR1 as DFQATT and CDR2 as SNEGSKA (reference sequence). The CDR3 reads CSAPGLGGTEAFF. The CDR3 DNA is TGCAGTGCCCCCGGATTGGGTGGCACTGAAGCTTTCTTT.

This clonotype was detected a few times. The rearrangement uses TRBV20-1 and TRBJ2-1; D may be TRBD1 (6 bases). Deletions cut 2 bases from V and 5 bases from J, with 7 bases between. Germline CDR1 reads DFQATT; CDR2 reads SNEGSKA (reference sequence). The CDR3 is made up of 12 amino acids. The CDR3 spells CSARRTDNEQFF. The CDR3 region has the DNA TGCAGTGCTAGACGGACAGACAATGAGCAGTTCTTC.

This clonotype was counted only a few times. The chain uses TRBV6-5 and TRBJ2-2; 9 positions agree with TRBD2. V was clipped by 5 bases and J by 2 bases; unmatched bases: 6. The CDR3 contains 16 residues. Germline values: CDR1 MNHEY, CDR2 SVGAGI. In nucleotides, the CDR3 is TGTGCCAGCAGTGAATTGGGACTAGCAAACACCGGGGAGCTGTTTTTT. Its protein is CASSELGLANTGELFF.

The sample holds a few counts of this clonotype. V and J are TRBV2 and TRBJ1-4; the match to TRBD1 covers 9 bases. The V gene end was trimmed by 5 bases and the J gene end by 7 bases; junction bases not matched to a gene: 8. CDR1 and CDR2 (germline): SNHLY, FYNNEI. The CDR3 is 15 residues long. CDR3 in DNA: TGTGCCAGCAGTAGCCCGGGACAGGGTGGTGAAAAACTGTTTTTT. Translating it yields CASSSPGQGGEKLFF.

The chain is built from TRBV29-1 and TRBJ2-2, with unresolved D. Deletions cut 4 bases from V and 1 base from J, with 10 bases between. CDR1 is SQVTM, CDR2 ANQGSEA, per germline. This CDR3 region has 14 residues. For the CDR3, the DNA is TGCAGCGTTGCCCAGTCAATGAACACCGGGGAGCTGTTTTTT. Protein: CSVAQSMNTGELFF.

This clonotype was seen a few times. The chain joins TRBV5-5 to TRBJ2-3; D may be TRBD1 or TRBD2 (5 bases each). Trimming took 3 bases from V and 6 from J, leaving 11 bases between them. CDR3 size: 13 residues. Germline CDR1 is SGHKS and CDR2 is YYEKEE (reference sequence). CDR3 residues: CASSSGPLDTQYF. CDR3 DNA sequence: TGTGCCAGCAGCTCGGGACCTTTGGATACGCAGTATTTT.

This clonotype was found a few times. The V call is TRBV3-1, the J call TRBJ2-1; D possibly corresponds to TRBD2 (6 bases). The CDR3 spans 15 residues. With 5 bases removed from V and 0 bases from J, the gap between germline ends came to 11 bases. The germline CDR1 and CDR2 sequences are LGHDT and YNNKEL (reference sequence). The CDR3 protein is CASSYATSSYNEQFF. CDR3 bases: TGTGCCAGCAGCTATGCGACTAGCTCCTACAATGAGCAGTTCTTC.

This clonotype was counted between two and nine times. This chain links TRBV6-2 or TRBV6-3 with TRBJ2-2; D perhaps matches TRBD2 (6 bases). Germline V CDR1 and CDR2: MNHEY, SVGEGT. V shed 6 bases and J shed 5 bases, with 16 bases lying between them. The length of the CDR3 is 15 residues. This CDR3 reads CASSGTLRGTGELFF. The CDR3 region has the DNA TGTGCCAGCAGCGGGACTCTGCGAGGGACCGGGGAGCTGTTTTTT.

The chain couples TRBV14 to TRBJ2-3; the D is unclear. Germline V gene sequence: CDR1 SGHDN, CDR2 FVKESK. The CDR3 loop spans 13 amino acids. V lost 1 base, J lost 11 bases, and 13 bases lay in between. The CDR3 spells CASSQARRVGQYF. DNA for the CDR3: TGTGCCAGCAGCCAAGCGAGGAGAGTTGGGCAGTATTTT.

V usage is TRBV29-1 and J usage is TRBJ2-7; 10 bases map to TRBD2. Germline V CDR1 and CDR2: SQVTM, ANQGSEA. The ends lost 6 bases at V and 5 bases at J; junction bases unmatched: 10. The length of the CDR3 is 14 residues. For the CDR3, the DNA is TGCAGCGTGGCAAAAGCGGGAGGGGCTCACGAGCAGTACTTC. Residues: CSVAKAGGAHEQYF.